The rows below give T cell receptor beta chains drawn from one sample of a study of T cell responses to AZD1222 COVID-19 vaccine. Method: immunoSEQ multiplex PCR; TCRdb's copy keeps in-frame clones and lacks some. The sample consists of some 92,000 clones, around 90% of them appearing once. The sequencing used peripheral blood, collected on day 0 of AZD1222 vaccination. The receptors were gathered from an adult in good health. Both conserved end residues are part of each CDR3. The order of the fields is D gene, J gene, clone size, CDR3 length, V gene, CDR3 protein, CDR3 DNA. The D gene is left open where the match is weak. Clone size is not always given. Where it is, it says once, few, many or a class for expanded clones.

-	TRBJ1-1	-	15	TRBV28	CASSSSPRGWSEAFF	TGTGCCAGCAGCTCCTCACCTAGGGGGTGGAGTGAAGCTTTCTTT
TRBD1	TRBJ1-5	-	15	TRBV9	CASSTAGQVNQPQHF	TGTGCCAGCAGTACGGCGGGACAGGTCAATCAGCCCCAGCATTTT
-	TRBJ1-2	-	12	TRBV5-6	CASSLIPYGYTF	TGTGCCAGCAGCTTGATACCCTATGGCTACACCTTC
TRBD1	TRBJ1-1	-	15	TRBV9	CASSSYRGVDTEAFF	TGTGCCAGCAGCTCATACAGGGGGGTAGACACTGAAGCTTTCTTT
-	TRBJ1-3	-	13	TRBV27	CASWRTDGNTIYF	TGTGCCAGCTGGCGGACCGACGGAAACACCATATATTTT
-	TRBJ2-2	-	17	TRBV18	CASSPRGVNLNTGELFF	TGTGCCAGCTCACCTCGCGGAGTCAATTTGAACACCGGGGAGCTGTTTTTT
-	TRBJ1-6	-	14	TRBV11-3	CASSRGGRNSPLHF	TGTGCCAGCAGCCGAGGAGGGAGGAATTCACCCCTCCACTTT
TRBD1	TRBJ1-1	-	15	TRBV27	CASSLGEGAWTEAFF	TGTGCCAGCAGTCTAGGGGAGGGGGCCTGGACTGAAGCTTTCTTT
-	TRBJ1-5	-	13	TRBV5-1	CASSLTGHQPQHF	TGCGCCAGCAGCTTGACAGGGCATCAGCCCCAGCATTTT
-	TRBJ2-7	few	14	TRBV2	CASTEAPSTYEQYF	TGTGCCAGCACCGAAGCCCCCTCTACTTACGAGCAGTACTTC
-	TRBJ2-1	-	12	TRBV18	CASSLTENEQFF	TGTGCCAGCTCCCTCACGGAAAATGAGCAGTTCTTC
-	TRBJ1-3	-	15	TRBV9	CASSVDMSSGNTIYF	TGTGCCAGCAGCGTAGACATGAGCTCTGGAAACACCATATATTTT
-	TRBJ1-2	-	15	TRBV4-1	CASSQGGTRGYGYTF	TGCGCCAGCAGCCAAGGCGGGACGAGGGGTTATGGCTACACCTTC
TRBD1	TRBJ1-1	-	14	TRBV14	CASSSQGPGTEAFF	TGTGCCAGCAGCTCACAGGGGCCGGGGACTGAAGCTTTCTTT
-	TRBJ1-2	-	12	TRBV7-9	CASSSYQWGYTF	TGTGCCAGCAGCTCCTATCAGTGGGGCTACACCTTC
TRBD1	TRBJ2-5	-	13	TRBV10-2	CASSVGQVETQYF	TGCGCCAGCAGTGTAGGACAGGTAGAGACCCAGTACTTC
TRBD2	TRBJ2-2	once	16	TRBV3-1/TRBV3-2	CASSPGTSLNTGELFF	TGTGCCAGCAGCCCAGGGACTAGTCTGAACACCGGGGAGCTGTTTTTT
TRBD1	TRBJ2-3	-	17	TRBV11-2	CASSSTWGGQGANTQYF	TGTGCCAGCAGTTCAACTTGGGGGGGACAGGGGGCGAATACGCAGTATTTT
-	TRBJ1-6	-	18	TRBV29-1	CSVKSHEAGPLHNSPLHF	TGCAGCGTTAAGTCCCACGAGGCAGGCCCTTTACATAATTCACCCCTCCACTTT
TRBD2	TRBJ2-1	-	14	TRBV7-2	CASSLVGLASEQFF	TGTGCCAGCAGCTTAGTGGGACTAGCGAGTGAGCAGTTCTTC
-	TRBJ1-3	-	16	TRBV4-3	CASSLAWPSSGNTIYF	TGCGCCAGCAGCCTAGCGTGGCCAAGCTCTGGAAACACCATATATTTT
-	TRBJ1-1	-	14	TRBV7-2	CASSLTRVYTEAFF	TGTGCCAGCAGCTTAACCAGGGTTTACACTGAAGCTTTCTTT
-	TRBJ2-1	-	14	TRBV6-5	CASSYSKVGNEQFF	TGTGCCAGCAGTTACTCGAAAGTGGGGAATGAGCAGTTCTTC
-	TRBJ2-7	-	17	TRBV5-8	CASSLDRRGGLSYEQYF	TGTGCCAGCAGCTTGGACCGACGGGGAGGATTATCCTACGAGCAGTACTTC
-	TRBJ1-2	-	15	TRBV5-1	CASSLGPETNYGYTF	TGCGCCAGCAGCTTGGGTCCAGAAACCAACTATGGCTACACCTTC
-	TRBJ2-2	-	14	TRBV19	CASSKGQNTGELFF	TGTGCCAGTAGCAAGGGACAGAACACCGGGGAGCTGTTTTTT
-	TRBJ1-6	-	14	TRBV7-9	CASSLDRSYSPLHF	TGTGCCAGCAGCTTAGACAGGAGTTATTCACCCCTCCACTTT
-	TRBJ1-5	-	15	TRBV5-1	CASSMQGADNQPQHF	TGCGCCAGCAGCATGCAGGGTGCCGACAATCAGCCCCAGCATTTT
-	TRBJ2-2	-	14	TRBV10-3	CAISEQRGYGELFF	TGTGCCATCAGTGAACAAAGGGGGTACGGGGAGCTGTTTTTT
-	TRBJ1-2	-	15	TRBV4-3	CASSQDRAVHYGYTF	TGCGCCAGCAGCCAAGATCGAGCGGTCCACTATGGCTACACCTTC
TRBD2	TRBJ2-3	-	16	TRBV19	CASKLLADPSTDTQYF	TGTGCCAGTAAGCTACTAGCGGACCCTAGCACAGATACGCAGTATTTT
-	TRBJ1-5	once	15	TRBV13	CASSQGPTTNQPQHF	TGTGCCAGCAGTCAGGGACCGACAACAAATCAGCCCCAGCATTTT
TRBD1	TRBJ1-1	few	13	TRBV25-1	CASSESGGTEAFF	TGTGCCAGCAGTGAATCAGGGGGAACTGAAGCTTTCTTT
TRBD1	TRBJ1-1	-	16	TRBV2	CASRARTGASGTEAFF	TGTGCCAGCAGGGCCCGGACAGGGGCATCGGGCACTGAAGCTTTCTTT
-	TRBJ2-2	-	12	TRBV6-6	CATLWSTGELFF	TGTGCCACCCTATGGAGCACCGGGGAGCTGTTTTTT
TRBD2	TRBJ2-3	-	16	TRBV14	CASSQLLAGATDTQYF	TGTGCCAGCAGCCAATTACTAGCGGGGGCCACAGATACGCAGTATTTT
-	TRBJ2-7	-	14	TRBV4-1	CASSQRVRAYEQYF	TGCGCCAGCAGCCAACGGGTTCGCGCCTACGAGCAGTACTTC
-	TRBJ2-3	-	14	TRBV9	CASSVQGNRNTQYF	TGTGCCAGCAGCGTCCAGGGGAATAGAAATACGCAGTATTTT
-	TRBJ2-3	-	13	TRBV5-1	CASSPGDRDTQYF	TGCGCCAGCAGCCCCGGTGACAGAGATACGCAGTATTTT
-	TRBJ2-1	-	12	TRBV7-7	CASSSTGEKQFF	TGTGCTAGCAGCTCTACCGGTGAAAAGCAGTTCTTC
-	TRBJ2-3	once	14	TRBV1	CTSSCKSSRDRLRF	TGCACCAGCAGCTGCAAGAGCTCCCGGGACCGCCTTCGTTTT